Listed here are 30 T cell receptor beta chains from one sample, sequenced in a study of blood T cell repertoires in COVID-19. Clones were read by immunoSEQ multiplex PCR, and TCRdb kept only the in-frame ones, dropping some. The table has 150,000 to 200,000 clones, about 81% seen once; the top ten hold 12%. The sequencing sample was made of peripheral blood. These receptors originate from a woman of 80 years or more with COVID-19, enrolled during active disease.

The chain uses TRBV5-1 and TRBJ1-2; tentatively, D is TRBD1 (6 bases). The germline CDR1 and CDR2 sequences are SGHRS and YFSETQ. The CDR3 is 15 amino acids. Trimming pared 3 bases from V and 6 bases from J, leaving 18 bases between. The CDR3 DNA reads as TGCGCCAGCAGCTGGGAGACCAAGGGGGAGAATGGCTACACCTTC. Translation: CASSWETKGENGYTF.

CDR3 region: CASSPAGGYEQYF. DNA of the CDR3: TGTGCCAGCAGCCCTGCAGGGGGCTACGAGCAGTACTTC. The chain is built from TRBV14 and TRBJ2-7; 7 bases are a match to TRBD1. J was trimmed by 3 bases and V by 4 bases; bases with no gene match: 3. The CDR3 length is 13 residues. Germline CDR1 is SGHDN and CDR2 is FVKESK. The full variable domain, its missing parts supplied by reference TRBV14 and TRBJ2-7, is EAGVTQFPSHSVIEKGQTVTLRCDPISGHDNLYWYRRVMGKEIKFLLHFVKESKQDESGMPNNRFLAERTGGTYSTLKVQPAELEDSGVYFCASSPAGGYEQYFGPGTRLTVT.

This clone appeared once. This chain links TRBV9 with TRBJ2-1, with TRBD2 identical over 10 bases. With 0 bases clipped from V and 3 bases from J, the junction kept 3 bases outside the gene matches. Germline lookup yields CDR1 SGDLS and CDR2 YYNGEE. This CDR3 spans 16 amino acids. CDR3 coding DNA: TGTGCCAGCAGCGTAGCGAGCGGGAGGGTCTACAATGAGCAGTTCTTC. It yields the protein CASSVASGRVYNEQFF. The whole variable domain, filled in from reference TRBV9 and TRBJ2-1, reads DSGVTQTPKHLITATGQRVTLRCSPRSGDLSVYWYQQSLDQGLQFLIQYYNGEERAKGNILERFSAQQFPDLHSELNLSSLELGDSALYFCASSVASGRVYNEQFFGPGTRLTVL.

The chain is built from TRBV19 and TRBJ1-1, with 12 bases identical to TRBD1. With 7 bases clipped from V and 10 bases from J, the junction kept 13 bases outside the gene matches. Germline CDR1 LNHDA, CDR2 SQIVND (reference sequence). The length of the CDR3 is 15 residues. Here the CDR3 reads CASMPLRDRGRGAFF. The CDR3 coding sequence is TGTGCCAGTATGCCACTTCGGGACAGGGGGCGCGGAGCTTTCTTT.

This clone appeared a few times. The chain uses TRBV6-1 and TRBJ2-7; D perhaps matches TRBD2 (6 bases). The CDR3 totals 15 residues. Looked up from germline, CDR1 is MNHNS and CDR2 is SASEGT. V shed 0 bases and J shed 1 base, with 10 bases lying between them. The CDR3 protein is CASSEAWRVSYEQYF. The CDR3 DNA sequence: TGTGCCAGCAGTGAAGCGTGGAGGGTTTCCTACGAGCAGTACTTC.

This clone was seen a few times. V gene TRBV28 combines with J gene TRBJ2-7, with 7 nucleotides matching TRBD2. The CDR3 covers 22 residues. The germline V gene encodes CDR1 MDHEN and CDR2 SYDVKM. V shed 3 bases and J 3 bases; nucleotides not matched to a gene: 29. The CDR3 nucleotides read TGTGCCAGCAGTTTCGCGTTCGACCTTTTCCGCGAAGCGGGACCCCCACACTACGAGCAGTACTTC. Translating it yields CASSFAFDLFREAGPPHYEQYF.

This chain connects TRBV3-1 (or the pseudogene TRBV3-2) to TRBJ2-1; D gene unclear. The CDR3 is made up of 13 amino acids. Germline CDR1 reads LGHDT; CDR2 reads YNNKEL (reference sequence). Trimming shortened V by 1 base and J by 4 bases, and 5 bases separated the two germline ends. The CDR3 is CASSQASYNEQFF. In DNA form, the CDR3 reads TGTGCCAGCAGCCAAGCTAGTTACAATGAGCAGTTCTTC.

The chain joins TRBV6-4 to TRBJ2-7; 9 bases fit TRBD2. The CDR3 has 11 residues. Germline V gene sequence: CDR1 MRHNA, CDR2 SNTAGT. The CDR3 reads CASSRERGALV. The CDR3 coding sequence is TGTGCCAGCAGCCGGGAGCGGGGGGCCCTAGTC.

J is TRBJ2-7 and V is TRBV21-1; the table calls TRBD2, which could not be checked here. TRBV21-1 is marked as a pseudogene. This CDR3 region has 15 residues. Written as DNA, the CDR3 is TGTGCCAGCAGCAAACCTCGCGGGAGGGGATACGAGCAGTACTTC. Protein: CASSKPRGRGYEQYF.

The V call is TRBV11-3, the J call TRBJ2-7, with 8 bases aligning to TRBD2. Trimming cost V 4 bases and J 2 bases; bases outside gene matches: 7. The CDR3 extends over 15 amino acids. Germline loops: CDR1 SGHNT, CDR2 YENEEA. CDR3 DNA sequence: TGTGCCAGCAGCTCCCTTAGCGGGGCACCCTACGAGCAGTACTTC. This gives the protein CASSSLSGAPYEQYF.

This clone appeared a single time. This chain joins TRBV6-6 and TRBJ2-1; a weak D match, TRBD2 (5 bases). CDR3 length equals 13 residues. V shed 4 bases and J shed 5 bases, with 9 bases lying between them. Germline loops: CDR1 MNHNY, CDR2 SVGAGI (reference sequence). The CDR3 loop is CASSSGSHNEQFF. In nucleotides, the CDR3 is TGTGCCAGCAGTTCGGGGTCCCACAATGAGCAGTTCTTC.

The count of this clone is one. The gene calls are TRBV5-6 and TRBJ2-7, with a weak D call TRBD2 (5 bases). V was pared by 3 bases and J by 2 bases, with 18 bases between. The CDR3 has 16 amino acids. Looked up from germline, CDR1 is SGHDT and CDR2 is YYEEEE. CDR3 loop: CASSSPTLVGAYEQYF. For the CDR3, the DNA is TGTGCCAGCAGCTCGCCAACACTAGTAGGCGCCTACGAGCAGTACTTC. The full variable domain, in which reference TRBV5-6 and TRBJ2-7 provide the parts outside the CDR3, is DAGVTQSPTHLIKTRGQQVTLRCSPKSGHDTVSWYQQALGQGPQFIFQYYEEEERQRGNFPDRFSGHQFPNYSSELNVNALLLGDSALYLCASSSPTLVGAYEQYFGPGTRLTVT.

J is TRBJ2-1 and V is TRBV2, with unresolved D. The CDR3 loop spans 15 amino acids. Germline V gene sequence: CDR1 SNHLY, CDR2 FYNNEI. The ends were cut back, 2 bases at V and 8 bases at J, with 16 bases in the middle. The CDR3 nucleotides are TGTGCCAGCAGTGAACCTGGGCAGGCCGTCGATGAGCAGTTCTTC. This sequence encodes CASSEPGQAVDEQFF.

The chain links TRBV12-5 to TRBJ2-3; possible D gene TRBD1, 6 bases. The germline V gene encodes CDR1 LGHNT and CDR2 FRNRAP. This CDR3 region has 13 residues. The V and J ends lost 6 bases and 6 bases respectively, with 13 bases between them. CDR3 bases: TGTGCTAGTGGCTTTGGGGGCGGTGATACGCAGTATTTT. It encodes CASGFGGGDTQYF.

The chain has TRBV10-3 and TRBJ2-3; TRBD1 might be the D (5 bases). The germline gives CDR1 ENHRY, CDR2 SYGVKD. The V gene lost 7 bases and the J gene lost 4 bases, with 15 bases spanning the gap. The CDR3 sequence is 14 residues long. The CDR3 nucleotides are TGTGCCATCAAGTGGGGCGCCGCCGCAGATACGCAGTATTTT. As protein: CAIKWGAAADTQYF.

The rearrangement uses TRBV5-6 and TRBJ1-2, with D perhaps matching TRBD1 (5 bases). The CDR3 spans 13 residues. V was pared by 2 bases and J by 6 bases, with 11 bases between. Germline V gene sequence: CDR1 SGHDT, CDR2 YYEEEE. DNA for the CDR3: TGTGCCAGCAGCTTTTGGGGGGGACATGGCTACACCTTC. This codes for CASSFWGGHGYTF.

This chain uses TRBV19 with TRBJ2-6; 11 bases match TRBD2. The V gene's germline CDR1 is LNHDA and CDR2 SQIVND (reference sequence). After removal of 4 bases from V and 1 base from J, the junction contained 6 bases not matched to a gene. The CDR3 loop spans 18 amino acids. The CDR3 DNA sequence: TGTGCCAGTAGTAGGGGGCTAGCGGGAGGTTCTGGGGCCAACGTCCTGACTTTC. Amino acid sequence: CASSRGLAGGSGANVLTF.

The CDR3 nucleotides are TGCGCCAGCAGCTTGTATCCCCAGACTAGCGGGAGTACCTACGAGCAGTACTTC. It encodes CASSLYPQTSGSTYEQYF. V gene TRBV5-1 combines with J gene TRBJ2-7; 12 bases agree with TRBD2. V dropped 1 base and J dropped 2; count of bases not matched to a gene: 10. This CDR3 region has 18 residues. Per germline, CDR1 SGHRS and CDR2 YFSETQ.

This rearrangement joins TRBV6-2 or TRBV6-3 to TRBJ2-2, with 7 bases identical to TRBD2. The ends lost 0 bases at V and 8 bases at J; junction bases unmatched: 6. The CDR3 loop spans 15 amino acids. Per germline, CDR1 MNHEY and CDR2 SVGEGT. The CDR3 bases are TGTGCCAGCAGTTACTCGAGCCTGGGACTAGGGGAGCTGTTTTTT. Translating it yields CASSYSSLGLGELFF.

The chain recombines TRBV11-2 with TRBJ2-2; 8 nucleotides match TRBD2. Germline V gene lookup returns CDR1 SGHAT and CDR2 FQNNGV. V dropped 3 bases and J dropped 7; count of bases not matched to a gene: 7. This CDR3 comprises 15 residues. CDR3 residues: CASSFTGGAGGELFF. The DNA for the CDR3 is TGTGCCAGCAGCTTTACCGGGGGGGCTGGCGGGGAGCTGTTTTTT.

The rearrangement uses TRBV4-3 and TRBJ2-2, with a tentative D call TRBD2 (6 bases). Germline values: CDR1 LGHNA, CDR2 YSLEER. V shed 1 base and J shed 8 bases, with 17 bases lying between them. The CDR3 is 16 amino acids. The CDR3, as DNA: TGCGCCAGCAGCCAAGTTGAACGCGGGGAGAGGGGGGAGCTGTTTTTT. It encodes CASSQVERGERGELFF.

V usage is TRBV18 and J usage is TRBJ1-4; 8 nucleotides match TRBD1. Germline V lookup: CDR1 KGHSH, CDR2 LQKENI. V shed 3 bases, J shed 8 bases, and the junction held 5 bases outside the gene matches. The CDR3 has 14 residues. CDR3 DNA: TGTGCCAGCTCACCCCGGACAGGGAAGGAAAAACTGTTTTTT. Translation: CASSPRTGKEKLFF.

V is TRBV30 and J is TRBJ1-4; a weak D match, TRBD1 (6 bases). Germline V gives CDR1 GTSNPN, CDR2 SVGIG (reference sequence). The CDR3 length is 14 residues. V lost 6 bases, J lost 8 bases, and 19 bases lay in between. The CDR3 reads CACMLQGGVEKLFF. In DNA, the CDR3 is TGTGCCTGCATGTTACAGGGTGGCGTCGAAAAACTGTTTTTT.

The chain carries TRBV5-1 and TRBJ2-3; TRBD1 might be the D (5 bases). This CDR3 is 17 amino acids long. Germline values: CDR1 SGHRS, CDR2 YFSETQ. Trimming removed 1 base from V and 2 bases from J, with 17 bases in between. The CDR3 nucleotides are TGCGCCAGCAGCTTGTCACAGGCGCCTTACCCCACAGATACGCAGTATTTT. It is translated as CASSLSQAPYPTDTQYF.

This chain uses TRBV4-1 with TRBJ2-3; D possibly corresponds to TRBD1 (6 bases). Germline CDR1 reads MGHRA; CDR2 reads YSYEKL. Trimming stripped 4 bases from V and 2 bases from J, with 13 bases between. The CDR3 runs 15 residues. For the CDR3, the DNA is TGCGCCAGCAGCCTGGGGCCAGGGGACACAGATACGCAGTATTTT. Translating gives CASSLGPGDTDTQYF.

V and J are TRBV7-2 and TRBJ2-7, with TRBD1 identical over 7 bases. The CDR3 is 14 residues long. Germline V gene sequence: CDR1 SGHTA, CDR2 FQGNSA. After removal of 1 base from V and 7 bases from J, the junction contained 7 bases not matched to a gene. CDR3 sequence (DNA): TGTGCCAGCAGCTTAGACAGGGGCGCACGGGAGCAGTACTTC. This gives the protein CASSLDRGAREQYF.

The chain links TRBV6-6 to TRBJ2-7, with 9 positions matching TRBD1. V lost 7 bases to trimming and J lost 0 bases; unmatched junction nucleotides: 10. The CDR3 runs 16 residues. In germline, CDR1 is MNHNY, CDR2 SVGAGI (reference sequence). The CDR3 is CASKHSGTGSSYEQYF. CDR3 nucleotides: TGTGCCAGCAAACACTCTGGGACAGGGAGCTCCTACGAGCAGTACTTC.

The chain is built from TRBV6-5 and TRBJ1-6, with 9 bases matching TRBD1. The germline CDR1 and CDR2 sequences are MNHEY and SVGAGI. CDR3 length: 14 residues. The V and J ends lost 4 bases and 10 bases, in that order; junction bases with no gene match: 5. CDR3 protein: CASSWDRVGSPLHF. The CDR3 DNA is TGTGCCAGCAGTTGGGACAGGGTAGGCTCACCCCTCCACTTT.

CDR3 sequence: CASSRTTGAYEQYF. The CDR3 DNA reads as TGTGCCAGCAGCAGAACGACAGGGGCCTACGAGCAGTACTTC. This chain connects TRBV7-6 to TRBJ2-7, with 8 bases fitting TRBD1. The V segment lost 5 bases and the J segment 2 bases; nucleotides outside the gene matches: 5. CDR1 and CDR2 from the germline V gene are SGHVS and FNYEAQ. The CDR3 is 14 residues long.

The chain couples TRBV29-1 to TRBJ1-2; the D gene is possibly TRBD1 (5 bases). Trimming cost V 7 bases and J 4 bases, with 16 bases left between them. The CDR3 runs 13 residues. From germline, CDR1 is SQVTM and CDR2 ANQGSEA. In nucleotides, the CDR3 is TGCAGCGCGACCACCAGGGATAGCTATGGCTACACCTTC. It translates to CSATTRDSYGYTF.